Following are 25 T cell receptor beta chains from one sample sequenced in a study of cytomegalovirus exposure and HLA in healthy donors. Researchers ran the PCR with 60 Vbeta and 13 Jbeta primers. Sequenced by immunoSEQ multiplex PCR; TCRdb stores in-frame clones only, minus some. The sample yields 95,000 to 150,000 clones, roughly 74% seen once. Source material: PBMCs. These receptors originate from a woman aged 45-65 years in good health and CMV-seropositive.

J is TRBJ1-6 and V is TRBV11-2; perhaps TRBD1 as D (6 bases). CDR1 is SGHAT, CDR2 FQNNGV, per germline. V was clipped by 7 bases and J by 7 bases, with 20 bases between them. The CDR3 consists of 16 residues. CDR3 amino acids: CASNDLSTGYNSPLHF. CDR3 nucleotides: TGTGCCAGCAACGACCTTTCGACAGGTTACAATTCACCCCTCCACTTT. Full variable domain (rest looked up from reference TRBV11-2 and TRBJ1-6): EAGVAQSPRYKIIEKRQSVAFWCNPISGHATLYWYQQILGQGPKLLIQFQNNGVVDDSQLPKDRFSAERLKGVDSTLKIQPAKLEDSAVYLCASNDLSTGYNSPLHFGNGTRLTVT.

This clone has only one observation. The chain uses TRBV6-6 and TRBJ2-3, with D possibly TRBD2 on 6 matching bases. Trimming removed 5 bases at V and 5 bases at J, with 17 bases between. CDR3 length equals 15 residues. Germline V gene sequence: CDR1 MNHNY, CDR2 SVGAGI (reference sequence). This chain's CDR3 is CASSKRPGTGDTQYF. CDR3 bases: TGTGCCAGCAGTAAACGTCCCGGGACTGGAGATACGCAGTATTTT.

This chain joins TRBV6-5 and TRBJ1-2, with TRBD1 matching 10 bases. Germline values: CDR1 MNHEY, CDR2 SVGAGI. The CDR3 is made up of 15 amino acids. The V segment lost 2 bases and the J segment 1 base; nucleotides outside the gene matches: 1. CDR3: CASSYRDRGNYGYTF. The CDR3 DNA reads TGTGCCAGCAGTTACAGGGACAGGGGTAACTATGGCTACACCTTC.

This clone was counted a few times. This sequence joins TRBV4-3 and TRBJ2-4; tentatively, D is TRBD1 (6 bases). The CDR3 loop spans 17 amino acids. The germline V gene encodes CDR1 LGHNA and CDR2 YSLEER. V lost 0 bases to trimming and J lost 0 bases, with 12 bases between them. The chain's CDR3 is CASSQDRGFIAKNIQYF. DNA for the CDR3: TGCGCCAGCAGCCAAGACAGGGGATTTATAGCCAAAAACATTCAGTACTTC.

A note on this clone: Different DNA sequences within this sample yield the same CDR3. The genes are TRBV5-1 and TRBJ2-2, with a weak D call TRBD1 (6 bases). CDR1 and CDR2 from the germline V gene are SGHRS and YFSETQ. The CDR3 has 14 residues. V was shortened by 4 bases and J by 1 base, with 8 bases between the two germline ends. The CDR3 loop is CASSVQGNTGELFF. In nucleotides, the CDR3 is TGCGCCAGCAGCGTACAGGGGAACACCGGGGAGCTGTTTTTT.

CDR3 nucleotide sequence: TGTGCCAGCAGTCCTATTATAAGGGGAGGGACCCAGTACTTC. This translates into CASSPIIRGGTQYF. The genes are TRBV28 and TRBJ2-5, with a tentative D call TRBD2 (6 bases). The CDR3 runs to 14 residues. V was trimmed by 5 bases and J by 7 bases, leaving 17 bases between them. Germline lookup yields CDR1 MDHEN and CDR2 SYDVKM.

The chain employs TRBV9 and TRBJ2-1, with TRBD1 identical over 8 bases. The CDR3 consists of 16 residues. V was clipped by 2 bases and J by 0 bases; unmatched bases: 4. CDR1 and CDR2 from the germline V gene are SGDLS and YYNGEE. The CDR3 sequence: CASSVTGGTSYNEQFF. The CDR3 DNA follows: TGTGCCAGCAGCGTCACAGGGGGGACCTCCTACAATGAGCAGTTCTTC.

The CDR3, as DNA: TGTGCCAGCAGCTTAGAATTATTAGCGGGGGAGCTGTTTTTT. It codes for CASSLELLAGELFF. This chain uses TRBV7-8 with TRBJ2-2, with TRBD2 as a possible D gene (5 bases). Germline lookup yields CDR1 SGHVS and CDR2 FQNEAQ. V shed 1 base and J shed 8 bases, with 11 bases lying between them. The CDR3 covers 14 residues.

The CDR3 DNA sequence: TGTGCCAGCAGCCGGACCGGGACAAAAACCTACGAGCAGTACTTC. It yields the protein CASSRTGTKTYEQYF. V and J are TRBV27 and TRBJ2-7; the D gene is possibly TRBD1 (6 bases). CDR1 is MNHEY and CDR2 is SMNVEV in the germline V gene (reference sequence). Trimming stripped 6 bases from V and 2 bases from J, with 17 bases between. CDR3 size: 15 residues.

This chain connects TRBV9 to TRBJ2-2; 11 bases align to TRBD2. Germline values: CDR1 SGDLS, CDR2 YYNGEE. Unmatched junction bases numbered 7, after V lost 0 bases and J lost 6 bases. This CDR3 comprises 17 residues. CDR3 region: CASSVVSGGAWPGELFF. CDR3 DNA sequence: TGTGCCAGCAGCGTAGTTAGCGGGGGGGCCTGGCCCGGGGAGCTGTTTTTT.

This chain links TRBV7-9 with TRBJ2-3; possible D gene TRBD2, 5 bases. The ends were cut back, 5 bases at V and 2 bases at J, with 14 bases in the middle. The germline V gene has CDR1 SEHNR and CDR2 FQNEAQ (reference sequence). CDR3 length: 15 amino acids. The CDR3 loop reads CASSQGLSSTDTQYF. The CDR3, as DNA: TGTGCCAGCAGCCAAGGACTCTCTTCCACAGATACGCAGTATTTT.

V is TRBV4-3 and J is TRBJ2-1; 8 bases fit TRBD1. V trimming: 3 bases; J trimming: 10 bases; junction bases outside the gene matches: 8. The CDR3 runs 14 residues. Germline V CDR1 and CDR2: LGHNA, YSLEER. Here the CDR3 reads CASSQADRGEEQFF. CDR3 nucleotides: TGCGCCAGCAGCCAGGCAGACAGGGGTGAAGAGCAGTTCTTC.

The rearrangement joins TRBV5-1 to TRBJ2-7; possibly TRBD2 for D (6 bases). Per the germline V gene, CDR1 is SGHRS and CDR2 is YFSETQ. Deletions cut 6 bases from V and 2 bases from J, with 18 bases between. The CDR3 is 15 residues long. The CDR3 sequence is CASMGGDPGAYEQYF. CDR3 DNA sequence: TGCGCCAGCATGGGAGGAGACCCGGGGGCCTACGAGCAGTACTTC. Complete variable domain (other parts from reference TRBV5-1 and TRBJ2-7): KAGVTQTPRYLIKTRGQQVTLSCSPISGHRSVSWYQQTPGQGLQFLFEYFSETQRNKGNFPGRFSGRQFSNSRSEMNVSTLELGDSALYLCASMGGDPGAYEQYFGPGTRLTVT.

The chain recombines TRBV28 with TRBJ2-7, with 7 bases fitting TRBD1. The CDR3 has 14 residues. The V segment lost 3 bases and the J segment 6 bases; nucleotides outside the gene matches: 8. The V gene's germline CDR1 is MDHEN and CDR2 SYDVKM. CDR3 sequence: CASSLRQGDGEQYF. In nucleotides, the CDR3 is TGTGCCAGCAGTTTGAGACAGGGTGATGGCGAGCAGTACTTC.

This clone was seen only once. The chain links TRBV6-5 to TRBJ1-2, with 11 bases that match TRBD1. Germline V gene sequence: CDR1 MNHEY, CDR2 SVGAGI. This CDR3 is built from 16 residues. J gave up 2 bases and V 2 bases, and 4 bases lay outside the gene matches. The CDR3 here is CASSYGTGGGNYGYTF. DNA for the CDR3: TGTGCCAGCAGTTACGGGACAGGGGGAGGAAACTATGGCTACACCTTC.

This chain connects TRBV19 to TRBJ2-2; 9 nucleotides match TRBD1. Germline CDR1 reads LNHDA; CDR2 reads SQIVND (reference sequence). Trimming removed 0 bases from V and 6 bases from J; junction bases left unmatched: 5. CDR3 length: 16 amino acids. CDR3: CASSIDWTGASGELFF. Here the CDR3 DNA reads TGTGCCAGTAGTATAGATTGGACAGGGGCGTCCGGGGAGCTGTTTTTT.

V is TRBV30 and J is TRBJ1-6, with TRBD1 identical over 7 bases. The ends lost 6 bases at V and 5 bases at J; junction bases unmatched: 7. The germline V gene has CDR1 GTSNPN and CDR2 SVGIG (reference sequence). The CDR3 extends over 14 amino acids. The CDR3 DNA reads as TGTGCCTGCACAGGGGAAACTAATAATTCACCCCTCCACTTT. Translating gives CACTGETNNSPLHF.

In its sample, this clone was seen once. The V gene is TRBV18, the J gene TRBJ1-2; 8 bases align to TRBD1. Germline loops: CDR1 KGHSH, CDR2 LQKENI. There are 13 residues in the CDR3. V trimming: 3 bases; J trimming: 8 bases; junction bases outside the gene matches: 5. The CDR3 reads CASSPQTGEGYTF. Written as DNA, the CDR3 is TGTGCCAGCTCACCCCAGACAGGGGAAGGCTACACCTTC.

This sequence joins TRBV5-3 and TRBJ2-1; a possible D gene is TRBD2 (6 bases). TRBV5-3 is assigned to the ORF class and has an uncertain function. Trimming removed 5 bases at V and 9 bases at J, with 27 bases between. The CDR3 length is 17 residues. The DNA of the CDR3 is TGTGCCAGAAGATCCCCATTTCGGGACTGGGGTTCGCCTGAGCAGTTCTTC. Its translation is CARRSPFRDWGSPEQFF.

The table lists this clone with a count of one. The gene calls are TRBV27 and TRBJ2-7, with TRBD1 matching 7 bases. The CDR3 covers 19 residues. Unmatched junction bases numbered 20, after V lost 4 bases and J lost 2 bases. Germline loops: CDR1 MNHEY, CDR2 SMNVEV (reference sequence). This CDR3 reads CASSSNTPTPTGLAYEQYF. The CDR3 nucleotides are TGTGCCAGCAGTTCCAACACCCCCACTCCGACAGGGTTAGCCTACGAGCAGTACTTC.

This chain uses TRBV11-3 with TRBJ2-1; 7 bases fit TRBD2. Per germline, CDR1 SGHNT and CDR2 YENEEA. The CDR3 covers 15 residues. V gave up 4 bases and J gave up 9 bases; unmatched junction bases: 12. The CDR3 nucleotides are TGTGCCAGCAGCTCTGAAACCGGGAGCGGGACTGAGCAGTTCTTC. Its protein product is CASSSETGSGTEQFF.

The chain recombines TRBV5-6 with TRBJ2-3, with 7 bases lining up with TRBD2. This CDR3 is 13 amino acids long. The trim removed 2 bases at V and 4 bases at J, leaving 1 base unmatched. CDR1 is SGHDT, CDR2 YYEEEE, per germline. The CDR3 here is CASSFGGADTQYF. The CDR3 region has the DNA TGTGCCAGCAGCTTTGGGGGGGCAGATACGCAGTATTTT. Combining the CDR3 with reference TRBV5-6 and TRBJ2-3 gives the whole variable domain DAGVTQSPTHLIKTRGQQVTLRCSPKSGHDTVSWYQQALGQGPQFIFQYYEEEERQRGNFPDRFSGHQFPNYSSELNVNALLLGDSALYLCASSFGGADTQYFGPGTRLTVL.

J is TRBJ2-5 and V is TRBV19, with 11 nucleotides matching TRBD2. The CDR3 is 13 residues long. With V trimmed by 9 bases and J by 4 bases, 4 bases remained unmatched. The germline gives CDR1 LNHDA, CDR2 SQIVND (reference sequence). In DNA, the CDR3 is TGTGCCAGCACCGGGACTAGCGGAGAGACCCAGTACTTC. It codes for CASTGTSGETQYF.

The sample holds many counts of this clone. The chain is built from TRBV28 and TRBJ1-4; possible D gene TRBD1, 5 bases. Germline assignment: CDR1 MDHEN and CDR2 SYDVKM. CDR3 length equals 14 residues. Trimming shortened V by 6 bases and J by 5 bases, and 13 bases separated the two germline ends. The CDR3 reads CASSRRGENEKLFF. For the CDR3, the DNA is TGTGCCAGCAGCCGGAGGGGCGAAAATGAAAAACTGTTTTTT. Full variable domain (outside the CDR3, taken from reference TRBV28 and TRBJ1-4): DVKVTQSSRYLVKRTGEKVFLECVQDMDHENMFWYRQDPGLGLRLIYFSYDVKMKEKGDIPEGYSVSREKKERFSLILESASTNQTSMYLCASSRRGENEKLFFGSGTQLSVL.

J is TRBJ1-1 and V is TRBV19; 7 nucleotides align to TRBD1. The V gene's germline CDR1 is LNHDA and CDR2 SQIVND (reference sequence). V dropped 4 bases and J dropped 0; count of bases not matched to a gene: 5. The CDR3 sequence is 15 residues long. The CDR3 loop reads CASSTRDRMNTEAFF. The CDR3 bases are TGTGCCAGTAGTACCCGGGACAGAATGAACACTGAAGCTTTCTTT. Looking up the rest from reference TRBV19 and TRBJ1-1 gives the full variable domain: DGGITQSPKYLFRKEGQNVTLSCEQNLNHDAMYWYRQDPGQGLRLIYYSQIVNDFQKGDIAEGYSVSREKKESFPLTVTSAQKNPTAFYLCASSTRDRMNTEAFFGQGTRLTVV.